This is a list of T cell receptor beta chains from one sample in a study of blood T cell repertoires in COVID-19. Repertoires were generated with immunoSEQ multiplex PCR, while TCRdb's copy carries only in-frame clones and drops some. The sample records 150,000 to 200,000 clones, around 86% being singletons. Sequenced input: peripheral blood. The source of these receptors is a woman in her seventies with COVID-19, enrolled during active disease. CDR3s include the opening cysteine and the closing phenylalanine or tryptophan. A D gene is named only where the DNA matches it firmly. Not every row has a clone size; where given, it reads once, few, many or a size class.

V	J	size	D	DNA	CDR3
TRBV6-6	TRBJ1-4	-	-	TGTGCCAGCAGTTATGCACAGTTGAATGAAAAACTGTTTTTT	CASSYAQLNEKLFF
TRBV25-1	TRBJ2-3	once	TRBD2	TGTGCCAGCACCCGACTAGCGGGAGCCCCAGATACGCAGTATTTT	CASTRLAGAPDTQYF
TRBV30	TRBJ2-5	-	TRBD1	TGTGCCTGGGACAGGGAAGAGACCCAGTACTTC	CAWDREETQYF
TRBV3-1/TRBV3-2	TRBJ2-3	-	TRBD2	TGTGCCAGCAGCCAAGATCTTCCGACTATAACCGGGACTAGTCGTTTT	CASSQDLPTITGTSRF
TRBV4-1	TRBJ1-3	-	TRBD1	TGCGCCAGCAGCCAAGATGTTGGGACAGGGTATTTCTCTGGAAACACCATATATTTT	CASSQDVGTGYFSGNTIYF
TRBV5-1	TRBJ2-7	-	-	TGCGCCAGCAGCTCCTCCGGGAATTGGCTTGGCGAGCAGTACTTC	CASSSSGNWLGEQYF
TRBV10-2	TRBJ2-3	-	TRBD2	TGCGCCAGCAGTTATGGACTAGCGGGGATGAGCACAGATACGCAGTATTTT	CASSYGLAGMSTDTQYF
TRBV7-8	TRBJ2-7	-	TRBD1	TGTGCCAGCAGCCCCGTCACCGGGACAGGGTCCGAGCAGTACTTC	CASSPVTGTGSEQYF
TRBV29-1	TRBJ2-1	-	TRBD2	TGCAGCGTTCCTCCGGGGGGTCGTGAGCAGTTCTTC	CSVPPGGREQFF
TRBV28	TRBJ1-2	once	-	TGTGCCAGCAGTTTCAGCGGCAGGTCTAACTATGGCTACACCTTC	CASSFSGRSNYGYTF
TRBV10-3	TRBJ1-2	many	-	TGTGCCATCAGTGAGTCCGACCGTCGGGATTATGGCTACACCTTC	CAISESDRRDYGYTF
TRBV7-2	TRBJ1-3	-	TRBD1	TGTGCCAGCACCCAAGGGGACAGGGCGAACACCATATATTTT	CASTQGDRANTIYF
TRBV7-8	TRBJ1-2	-	TRBD1	TGTGCCAGCAGCCAGGGACAGCTAAAGGGGACGGGCTACACCTTC	CASSQGQLKGTGYTF
TRBV2	TRBJ1-5	-	TRBD1	TGTGCCAGCAGTTATCTCACAGGGGAAAATCAGCCCCAGCATTTT	CASSYLTGENQPQHF
TRBV28	TRBJ1-6	-	TRBD1	TGTGCCAGCAGGGGGACAGCGCATAATTCACCCCTCCACTTT	CASRGTAHNSPLHF
TRBV10-3	TRBJ2-7	-	TRBD2	TGTGCCATCAGTGATCCACGGGGGGGCAACGAGCAGTACTTC	CAISDPRGGNEQYF
TRBV6-6	TRBJ2-2	-	-	TGTGCCAGCAGTTACCGCGGACAGCTTAACACCGGGGAGCTGTTTTTT	CASSYRGQLNTGELFF